What follows describes a single T cell receptor (beta chain). This table comes from immunoSEQ multiplex PCR, and its TCRdb copy is limited to in-frame clones, with some not included. The sample records 250,000 to 400,000 clones, around 90% being singletons. The data stem from a study of cytomegalovirus exposure and HLA in healthy donors. The CDR3 is 12 residues long. Between the trimmed V and J ends, which lost 3 bases and 0 bases, there was a span of 3 bases. CDR1 and CDR2 (germline): GTSNPN, SVGIG (reference sequence). Specimen: PBMCs. This chain connects TRBV30 to TRBJ1-3; D remains ambiguous. The receptor comes from a man aged 25-40 years in good health and CMV-seronegative. The CDR3 DNA reads TGTGCCTGGAGGAGCTCTGGAAACACCATATATTTT. It translates to CAWRSSGNTIYF.